What follows describes a single TCR beta chain. Its specific antigen is unknown. No much larger clone exists at a distance of one base, and base qualities are not known. The sample belongs to a study of chemoradiotherapy in HPV16-positive cancers (dated by TCRdb to 2022 to 2024). Looking at the study overall: Candidate HPV-specific T-cell clones and common TCR motifs were defined by functional T-cell assays performed on cells from two HPV16-positive patients. The study asked whether T-cell immunity to the HPV oncoproteins E6 and E7 changes during chemoradiotherapy and whether this immunity affects survival. Next, the candidate HPV-specific TCRs and motifs were followed in TCR repertoires from around 91 patients with HPV-related cancers. On the study overall, not on this receptor specifically: Only two HPV16-positive patients were used to derive the functional definition of HPV-specific T cells, and the survival association was reported for HPV16-positive patients. In HPV16-positive patients, expansion of HPV-responsive T cells during chemoradiotherapy was associated with improved recurrence-free survival. Expansion of candidate HPV-specific clones and E7-related TCR motifs was observed in the tumor microenvironment during treatment, whereas no such expansion was observed for non-HPV-specific T cells.

Repertoires were sampled repeatedly over the course of chemoradiotherapy, so clonal expansion could be followed in the tumor microenvironment. The library relied on the immunoSEQ multiplex PCR assay. TCRdb provides this immuneACCESS table in a form limited to in-frame rearrangements. Some clones are lacking; in checked studies, under half of them reflect an unresolved V gene, and why the rest are absent is not known. Here the sample has fewer than 25,000 clones; about two thirds occur a single time. The ten largest clones take up 2% to 3% of the sample. At the junction V is shortened by 5 bases and J by 2 bases, with 9 bases in between. The CDR3 runs 13 amino acids, cysteine and phenylalanine included. Here the CDR3 DNA is all that survives: 39 bases in frame from base 1. Sequences MDHEN (CDR1) and SYDVKM (CDR2) are obtained from the germline V gene.

The chain couples TRBV28 to TRBJ1-2, with no D gene named confidently. This TCR was sampled from a human donor with HPV-associated anogenital cancer. The specimen was collected from a patient who underwent chemoradiotherapy. The base sequence is TGTGCCAGCAGTCCCTCTGAGAACTATGGCTACACCTTC. It codes for CASSPSENYGYTF.